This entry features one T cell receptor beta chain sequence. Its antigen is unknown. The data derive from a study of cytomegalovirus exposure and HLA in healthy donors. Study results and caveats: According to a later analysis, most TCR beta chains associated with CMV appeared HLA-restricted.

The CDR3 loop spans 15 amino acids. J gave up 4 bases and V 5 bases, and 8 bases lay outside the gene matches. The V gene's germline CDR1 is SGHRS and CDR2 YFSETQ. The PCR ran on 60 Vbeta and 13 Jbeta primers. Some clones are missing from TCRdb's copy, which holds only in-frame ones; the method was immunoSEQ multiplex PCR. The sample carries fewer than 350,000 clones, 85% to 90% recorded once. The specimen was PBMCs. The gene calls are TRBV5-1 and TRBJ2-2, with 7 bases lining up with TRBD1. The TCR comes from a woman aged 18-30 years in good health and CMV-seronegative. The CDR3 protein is CASRFRDSLTGELFF. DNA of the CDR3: TGCGCCAGCAGATTCCGGGACAGCCTCACCGGGGAGCTGTTTTTT.